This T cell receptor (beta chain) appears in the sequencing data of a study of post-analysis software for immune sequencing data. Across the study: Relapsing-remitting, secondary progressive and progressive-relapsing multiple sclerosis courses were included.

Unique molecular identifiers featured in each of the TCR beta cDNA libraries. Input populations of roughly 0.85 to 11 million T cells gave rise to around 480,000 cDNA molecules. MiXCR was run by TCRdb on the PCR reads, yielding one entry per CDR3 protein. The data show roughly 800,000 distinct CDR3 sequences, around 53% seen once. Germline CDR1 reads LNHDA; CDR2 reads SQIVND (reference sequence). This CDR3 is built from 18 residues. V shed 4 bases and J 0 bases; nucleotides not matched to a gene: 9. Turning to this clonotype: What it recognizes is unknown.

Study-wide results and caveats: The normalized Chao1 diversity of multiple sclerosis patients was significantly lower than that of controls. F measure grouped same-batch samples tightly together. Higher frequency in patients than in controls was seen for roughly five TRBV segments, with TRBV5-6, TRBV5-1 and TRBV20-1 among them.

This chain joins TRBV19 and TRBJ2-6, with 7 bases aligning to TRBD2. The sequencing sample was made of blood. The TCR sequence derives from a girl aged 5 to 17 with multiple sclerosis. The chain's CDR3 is CASSRDYPEGSGANVLTF. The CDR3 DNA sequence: TGTGCCAGTAGTAGGGACTACCCTGAGGGCTCTGGGGCCAACGTCCTGACTTTC.